This T cell receptor (beta chain) was recorded in a study of T cells after yellow fever vaccination (dated by TCRdb to about 2019). Notes on the research overall: Libraries from fractions with low cell numbers were prepared with the SMART-Seq v4 Ultra Low Input RNA kit. To follow T-cell clones before and after both primary and booster YFV17D yellow fever vaccination, bulk TCR alpha and beta repertoires underwent longitudinal sequencing. Two healthy male donors made up the cohort, one aged 18 to 30 years and the other aged 30 to 40 years. Bulk PBMC replicates and cell subsets were isolated from blood drawn at multiple timepoints before and after both primary and secondary immunization.

This clonotype was picked up a small number of times. The antigen this receptor binds is unknown. Base qualities are missing; no much larger clone stands one base away. The label giving this sample's treatment or condition can be read as: live attenuated yellow fever vaccine strain. At each blood-draw timepoint, two biological replicates of bulk PBMCs were collected. A standard Ficoll-Paque protocol was used to isolate PBMCs from peripheral blood. RNA was extracted with TriZol from bulk PBMCs, CD4 and CD8 fractions, and dextramer-positive and dextramer-negative fractions. TCR cDNA was synthesized by 5'RACE template switching, through which a universal primer site and unique molecular identifiers were introduced. Priming for cDNA synthesis came from both the TCR alpha and TCR beta constant segments. Library amplification used two PCR steps, and the second PCR step added sample barcodes and sequencing adapters. Sequencing of libraries was done on Illumina HiSeq 2500 (2x100 bp) or NovaSeq (2x150 bp). As for the original processing: Demultiplexing of reads and collapsing into UMI consensus sequences were performed with MIGEC, and V(D)J alignment was carried out with MiXCR. Clonotypes responding to the vaccine were identified with edgeR on replicate PBMC samples, with the criteria of FDR below 0.01 and a log2 fold change above 5 up to day 15. Bulk clonotypes were assigned CD4 or CD8 identity according to which sequenced CD4 or CD8 repertoire held them at higher abundance. TCRdb passed the public sequencing reads through fastp at Q25 and MiXCR, retaining productive beta sequences. Identical CDR3 protein sequences are pooled into one entry, listed with their most common genes and DNA. The V and J calls and clone size come from TCRdb's table, not from the authors' own analysis. In all, the sample holds under 700,000 distinct CDR3 sequences, and about 15% of those were seen once. Roughly 17% of the sample belongs to the ten largest clones.

There are 12 amino acids in the CDR3, from cysteine to phenylalanine inclusive. Only the CDR3 part of the read is kept: 36 bases, read in frame from the first base. CDR1 and CDR2 are drawn from the germline V gene: MGHRA, YSYEKL. The V end loses 5 bases and the J end loses 0 bases, and a stretch of 4 bases separates them. Findings and caveats that apply to the study as a whole: A small share of clonotypes was detected in both CD4 and CD8 compartments, with the overlap likely arising from convergent recombination. Because the study included only two donors, the extent to which the findings can be generalized is limited. Computational filtering was required because FACS-sorted repertoires could contain abundant contaminating clonotypes from the bulk population. The secondary T-cell response was found to be weaker but faster than the primary response, with a peak reached on day 5 rather than on day 15. Most clones expanded after primary vaccination (almost 97% of CD4 and around 89% of CD8) were re-detected after the booster, suggesting that broad memory maintenance occurred.

The sequence was collected from a man between 18 and 29 years old who received the YFV17D yellow fever vaccine. The specimen comprised PBMCs, sampled roughly 5 days after the first yellow fever vaccination. Recombination joined TRBV4-1 with TRBJ1-2; the D gene cannot be resolved reliably. The CDR3 corresponds to CASSETNYGYTF. The sequenced DNA is TGCGCCAGCAGCGAGACTAACTATGGCTACACCTTC.